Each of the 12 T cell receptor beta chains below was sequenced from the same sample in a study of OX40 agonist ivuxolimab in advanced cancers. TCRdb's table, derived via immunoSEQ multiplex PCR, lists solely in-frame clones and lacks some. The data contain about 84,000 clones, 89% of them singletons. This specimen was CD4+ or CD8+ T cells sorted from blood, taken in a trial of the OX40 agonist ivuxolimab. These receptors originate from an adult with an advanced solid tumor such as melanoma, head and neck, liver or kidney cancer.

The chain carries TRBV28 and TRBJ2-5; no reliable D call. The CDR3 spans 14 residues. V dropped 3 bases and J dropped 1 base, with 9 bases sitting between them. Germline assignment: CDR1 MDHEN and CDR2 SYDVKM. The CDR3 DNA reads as TGTGCCAGCAGTTTCCACTCCCCCCAAGAGACCCAGTACTTC. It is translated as CASSFHSPQETQYF.

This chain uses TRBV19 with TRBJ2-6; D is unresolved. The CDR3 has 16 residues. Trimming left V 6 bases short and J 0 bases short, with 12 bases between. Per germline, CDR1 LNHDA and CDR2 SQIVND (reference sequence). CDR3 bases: TGTGCCAGTAGGGTCACCAAGAGCTCTGGGGCCAACGTCCTGACTTTC. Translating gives CASRVTKSSGANVLTF.

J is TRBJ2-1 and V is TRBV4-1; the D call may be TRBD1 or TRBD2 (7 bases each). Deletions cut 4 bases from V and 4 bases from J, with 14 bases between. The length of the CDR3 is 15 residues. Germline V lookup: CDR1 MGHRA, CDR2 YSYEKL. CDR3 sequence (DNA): TGCGCCAGCAGCCGGGGGACAGCGGGATACAATGAGCAGTTCTTC. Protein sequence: CASSRGTAGYNEQFF.

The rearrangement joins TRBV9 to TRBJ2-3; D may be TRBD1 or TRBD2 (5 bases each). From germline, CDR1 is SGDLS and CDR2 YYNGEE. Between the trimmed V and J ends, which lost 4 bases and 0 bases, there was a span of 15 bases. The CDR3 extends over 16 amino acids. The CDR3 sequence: CASSPRGPGSTDTQYF. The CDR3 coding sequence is TGTGCCAGCAGCCCGAGGGGTCCGGGGAGCACAGATACGCAGTATTTT.

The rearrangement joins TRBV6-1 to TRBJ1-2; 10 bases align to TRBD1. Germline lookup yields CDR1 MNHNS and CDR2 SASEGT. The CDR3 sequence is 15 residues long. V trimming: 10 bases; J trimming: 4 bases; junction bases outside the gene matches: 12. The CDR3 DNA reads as TGTGCCACCTTTATAGGGGGGACAGGGGCCTATGGCTACACCTTC. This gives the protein CATFIGGTGAYGYTF.

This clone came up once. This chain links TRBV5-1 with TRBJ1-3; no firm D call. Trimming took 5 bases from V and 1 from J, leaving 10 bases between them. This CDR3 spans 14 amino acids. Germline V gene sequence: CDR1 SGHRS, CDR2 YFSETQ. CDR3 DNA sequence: TGCGCCAGCAGACTAGGGCAATCTGGAAACACCATATATTTT. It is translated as CASRLGQSGNTIYF.

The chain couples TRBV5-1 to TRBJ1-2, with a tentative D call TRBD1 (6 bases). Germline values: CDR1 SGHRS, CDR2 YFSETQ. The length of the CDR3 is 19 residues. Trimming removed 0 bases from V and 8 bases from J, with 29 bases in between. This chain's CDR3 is CASSLGRGLTSPSAWGYTF. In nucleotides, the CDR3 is TGCGCCAGCAGCTTGGGACGGGGGCTGACGTCTCCCTCTGCGTGGGGCTACACCTTC.

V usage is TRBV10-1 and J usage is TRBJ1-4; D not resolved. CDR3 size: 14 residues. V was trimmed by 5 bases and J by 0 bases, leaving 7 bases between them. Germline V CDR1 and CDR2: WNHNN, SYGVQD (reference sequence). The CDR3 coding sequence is TGCGCCAGCAGTTCGGGCACAACTAATGAAAAACTGTTTTTT. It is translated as CASSSGTTNEKLFF.

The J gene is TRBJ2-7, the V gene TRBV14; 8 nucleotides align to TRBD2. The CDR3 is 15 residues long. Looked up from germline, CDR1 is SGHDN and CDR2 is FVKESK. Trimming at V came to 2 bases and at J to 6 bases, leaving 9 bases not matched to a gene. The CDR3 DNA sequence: TGTGCCAGCAGCCAAACCGGGACTAGGATGGGCGAGCAGTACTTC. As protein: CASSQTGTRMGEQYF. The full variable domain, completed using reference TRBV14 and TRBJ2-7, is EAGVTQFPSHSVIEKGQTVTLRCDPISGHDNLYWYRRVMGKEIKFLLHFVKESKQDESGMPNNRFLAERTGGTYSTLKVQPAELEDSGVYFCASSQTGTRMGEQYFGPGTRLTVT.

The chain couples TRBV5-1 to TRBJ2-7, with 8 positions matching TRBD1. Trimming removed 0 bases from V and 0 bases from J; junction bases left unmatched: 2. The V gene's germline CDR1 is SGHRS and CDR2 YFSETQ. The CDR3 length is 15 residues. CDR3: CASSLGTGFSYEQYF. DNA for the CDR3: TGCGCCAGCAGCTTGGGGACAGGGTTCTCCTACGAGCAGTACTTC.

CDR3 sequence (DNA): TGTGCCAGCAGCTCCCAGGGGACAGGGGGTCTCGAGCAGTACTTC. Protein product: CASSSQGTGGLEQYF. V and J are TRBV7-2 and TRBJ2-7, with 11 bases fitting TRBD1. Germline V lookup: CDR1 SGHTA, CDR2 FQGNSA. J lost 6 bases, V lost 4 bases, and 8 bases had no gene match. The CDR3 has 15 residues. The entire variable domain, with the rest obtained from reference TRBV7-2 and TRBJ2-7, is as follows: GAGVSQSPSNKVTEKGKDVELRCDPISGHTALYWYRQSLGQGLEFLIYFQGNSAPDKSGLPSDRFSAERTGGSVSTLTIQRTQQEDSAVYLCASSSQGTGGLEQYFGPGTRLTVT.

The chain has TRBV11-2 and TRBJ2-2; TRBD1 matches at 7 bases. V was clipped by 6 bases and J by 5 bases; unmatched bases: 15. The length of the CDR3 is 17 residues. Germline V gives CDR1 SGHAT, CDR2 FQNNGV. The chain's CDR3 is CASSPLGQRGQTGELFF. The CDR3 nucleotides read TGTGCCAGCAGTCCCTTGGGTCAGAGGGGGCAAACCGGGGAGCTGTTTTTT.